The 8 T cell receptor beta chains below were found in one sample sequenced in a study of B cell selection in AIRE deficiency. Method: immunoSEQ multiplex PCR; TCRdb's copy keeps in-frame clones and lacks some. The repertoire holds some 24,000 clones, with approximately 96% as singletons. The sorted conventional CD4 T cells were gated as CD4+CD127+. The sequencing sample was made of conventional CD4+ T cells sorted from PBMCs. The origin of the receptors is a human donor with AIRE deficiency.

The chain links TRBV11-3 to TRBJ2-3; 12 bases are a match to TRBD2. With 5 bases clipped from V and 2 bases from J, the junction kept 5 bases outside the gene matches. Per the germline V gene, CDR1 is SGHNT and CDR2 is YENEEA. There are 16 residues in the CDR3. CDR3 nucleotides: TGTGCCAGCAGCCTCCGACTAGCGGGGGCCACAGATACGCAGTATTTT. Protein sequence: CASSLRLAGATDTQYF.

J is TRBJ2-5 and V is TRBV7-3; D is possibly TRBD2 (6 bases). Germline-derived CDR1 and CDR2 are SGHTA and FQGTGA. Trimming shortened V by 4 bases and J by 1 base, and 10 bases separated the two germline ends. CDR3 length equals 14 residues. The CDR3 DNA is TGTGCCAGCAGCTCAACCGGGGGCCAAGAGACCCAGTACTTC. Translated, it gives CASSSTGGQETQYF.

V is TRBV5-8 and J is TRBJ2-1; TRBD2 matches 9 bases. V was clipped by 2 bases and J by 8 bases; unmatched bases: 8. Germline lookup yields CDR1 SGHTS and CDR2 YDEGEE. The CDR3 spans 15 residues. CDR3 region: CASSLGGRAVDEQFF. For the CDR3, the DNA is TGTGCCAGCAGCTTAGGCGGGAGGGCCGTCGATGAGCAGTTCTTC.

The J gene is TRBJ2-7, the V gene TRBV13; no firm D call. There are 11 residues in the CDR3. V lost 0 bases to trimming and J lost 5 bases, with 2 bases between them. Per germline, CDR1 PRHDT and CDR2 FYEKMQ (reference sequence). The CDR3 here is CASSLGHEQYF. The CDR3, as DNA: TGTGCCAGCAGCTTAGGACACGAGCAGTACTTC.

The chain combines TRBV6-4 with TRBJ2-4; 7 bases are a match to TRBD1. CDR3 length equals 15 residues. V dropped 1 base and J dropped 8; count of bases not matched to a gene: 8. Per the germline V gene, CDR1 is MRHNA and CDR2 is SNTAGT. This chain's CDR3 is CASSDFDREKDIQYF. CDR3 coding DNA: TGTGCCAGCAGTGACTTCGACAGGGAGAAGGACATTCAGTACTTC.

The V gene is TRBV28, the J gene TRBJ2-3; D call uncertain. The CDR3 sequence is 12 residues long. The germline V and J ends were trimmed by 6 bases and 3 bases, with 7 bases remaining between them. Germline lookup yields CDR1 MDHEN and CDR2 SYDVKM. The CDR3 reads CASSRTTDTQYF. DNA of the CDR3: TGTGCCAGCAGCCGTACTACAGATACGCAGTATTTT.

This clone was counted a single time. The gene calls are TRBV9 and TRBJ2-3; D possibly corresponds to TRBD2 (6 bases). V lost 5 bases and J 2 bases, leaving 6 bases between the germline ends. The CDR3 sequence is 12 residues long. Germline V gene lookup returns CDR1 SGDLS and CDR2 YYNGEE. This chain's CDR3 is CASRRDTDTQYF. CDR3 bases: TGTGCCAGCAGGCGGGACACAGATACGCAGTATTTT.

The J gene is TRBJ1-4, the V gene TRBV2, with TRBD1 matching over 9 bases. Germline V lookup: CDR1 SNHLY, CDR2 FYNNEI. Trimming at V came to 6 bases and at J to 8 bases, leaving 7 bases not matched to a gene. CDR3 length: 14 residues. The CDR3 sequence: CASRNRGRSEKLFF. CDR3 nucleotide sequence: TGTGCCAGCAGGAACAGGGGGCGAAGCGAAAAACTGTTTTTT. The whole variable domain, filled in from reference TRBV2 and TRBJ1-4, reads EPEVTQTPSHQVTQMGQEVILRCVPISNHLYFYWYRQILGQKVEFLVSFYNNEISEKSEIFDDQFSVERPDGSNFTLKIRSTKLEDSAMYFCASRNRGRSEKLFFGSGTQLSVL.